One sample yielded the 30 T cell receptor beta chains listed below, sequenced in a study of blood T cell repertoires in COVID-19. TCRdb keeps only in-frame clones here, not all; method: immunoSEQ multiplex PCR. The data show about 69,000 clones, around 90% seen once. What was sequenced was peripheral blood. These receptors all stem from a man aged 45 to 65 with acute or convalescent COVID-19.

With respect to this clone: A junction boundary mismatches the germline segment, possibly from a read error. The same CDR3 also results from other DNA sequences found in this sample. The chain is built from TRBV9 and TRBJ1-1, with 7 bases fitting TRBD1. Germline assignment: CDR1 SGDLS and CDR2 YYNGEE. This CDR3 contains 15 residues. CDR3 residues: CASSVEGTANTEAFF. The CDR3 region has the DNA TGTGCCAGCAGTGTAGAAGGGACAGCGAACACTGAAGCTTTCTTT.

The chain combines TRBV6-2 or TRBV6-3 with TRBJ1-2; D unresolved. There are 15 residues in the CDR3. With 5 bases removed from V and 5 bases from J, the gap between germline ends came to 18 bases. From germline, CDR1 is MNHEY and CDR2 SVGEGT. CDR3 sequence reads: CASSPHTDGDYGYTF. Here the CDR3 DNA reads TGTGCCAGCAGTCCGCATACAGATGGTGATTATGGCTACACCTTC.

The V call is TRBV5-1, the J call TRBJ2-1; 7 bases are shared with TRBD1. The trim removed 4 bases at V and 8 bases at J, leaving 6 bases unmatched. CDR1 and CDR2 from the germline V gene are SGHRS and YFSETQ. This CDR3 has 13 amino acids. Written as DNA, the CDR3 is TGCGCCAGCAGCCGGACAGGAAATGATGAGCAGTTCTTC. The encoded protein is CASSRTGNDEQFF.

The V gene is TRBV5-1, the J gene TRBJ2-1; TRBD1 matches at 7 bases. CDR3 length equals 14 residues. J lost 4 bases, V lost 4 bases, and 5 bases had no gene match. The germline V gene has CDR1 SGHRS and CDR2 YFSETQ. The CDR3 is CASSPGQEYNEQFF. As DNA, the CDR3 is TGCGCCAGCAGCCCCGGACAGGAGTACAATGAGCAGTTCTTC.

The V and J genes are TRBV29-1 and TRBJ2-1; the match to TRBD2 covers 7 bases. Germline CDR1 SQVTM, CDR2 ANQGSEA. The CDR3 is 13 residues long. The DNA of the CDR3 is TGCATCGCGCGAGGCGGGGGATACAATGAGCAGTTCTTC. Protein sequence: CIARGGGYNEQFF.

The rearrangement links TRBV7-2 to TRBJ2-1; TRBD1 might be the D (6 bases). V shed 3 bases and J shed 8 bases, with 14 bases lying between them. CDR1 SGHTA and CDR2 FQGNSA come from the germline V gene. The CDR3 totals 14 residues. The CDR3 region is CASSFQQGGDEQFF. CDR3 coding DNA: TGTGCCAGCAGCTTCCAACAGGGTGGCGATGAGCAGTTCTTC.

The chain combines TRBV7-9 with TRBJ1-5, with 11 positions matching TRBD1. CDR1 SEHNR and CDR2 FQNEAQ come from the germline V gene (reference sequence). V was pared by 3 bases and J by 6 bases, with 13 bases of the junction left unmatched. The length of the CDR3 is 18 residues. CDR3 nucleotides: TGTGCCAGCAGCTTTAGCGGCCGAGGGACAGGGGGTTCTCAGCCCCAGCATTTT. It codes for CASSFSGRGTGGSQPQHF.

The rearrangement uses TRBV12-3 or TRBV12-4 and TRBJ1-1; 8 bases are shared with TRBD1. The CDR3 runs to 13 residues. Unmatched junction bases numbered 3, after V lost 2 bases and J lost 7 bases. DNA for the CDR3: TGTGCCAGCAGTTTAACCGGGACAGGTGAAGCTTTCTTT. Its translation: CASSLTGTGEAFF.

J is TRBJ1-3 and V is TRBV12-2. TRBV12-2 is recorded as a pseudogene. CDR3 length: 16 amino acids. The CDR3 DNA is TGTGCAAGTCGCTTAAAATCGGGGTACTCTGGAAACACCATATATTTT. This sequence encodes CASRLKSGYSGNTIYF.

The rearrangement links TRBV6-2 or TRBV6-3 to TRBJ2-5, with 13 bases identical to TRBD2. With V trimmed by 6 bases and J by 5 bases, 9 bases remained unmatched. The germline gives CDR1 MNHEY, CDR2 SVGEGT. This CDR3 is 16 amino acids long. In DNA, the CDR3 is TGTGCCAGCAGCCCCCCGGGACTAGCGGGACCGGAGACCCAGTACTTC. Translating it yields CASSPPGLAGPETQYF.

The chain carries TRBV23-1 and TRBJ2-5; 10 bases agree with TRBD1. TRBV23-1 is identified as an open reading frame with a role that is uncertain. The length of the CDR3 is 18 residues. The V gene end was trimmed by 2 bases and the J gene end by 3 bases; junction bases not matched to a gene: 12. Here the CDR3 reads CASSQPSPGQGSKETQYF. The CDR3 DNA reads TGCGCCAGCAGTCAACCTTCTCCGGGACAGGGGTCTAAAGAGACCCAGTACTTC.

CDR3 sequence (DNA): TGTGCCAGCAGCCAATCTACCGACAGGGGGCAAGAGACCCAGTACTTC. This translates into CASSQSTDRGQETQYF. V is TRBV4-2 and J is TRBJ2-5, with 9 positions matching TRBD1. After removal of 2 bases from V and 2 bases from J, the junction contained 6 bases not matched to a gene. From germline, CDR1 is LGHNA and CDR2 YNFKEQ. The CDR3 is 16 amino acids.

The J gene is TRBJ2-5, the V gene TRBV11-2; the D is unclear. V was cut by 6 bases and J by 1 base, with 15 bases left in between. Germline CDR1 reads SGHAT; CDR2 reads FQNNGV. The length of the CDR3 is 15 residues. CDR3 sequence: CASSPRSDPQETQYF. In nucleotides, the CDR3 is TGTGCCAGCAGTCCCAGGTCTGACCCCCAAGAGACCCAGTACTTC.

The CDR3 region is CASSRTGLGTEAFF. Here the CDR3 DNA reads TGTGCCAGCAGTAGAACAGGGTTGGGGACTGAAGCTTTCTTT. The J gene is TRBJ1-1, the V gene TRBV6-5, with D perhaps matching TRBD1 (6 bases). The CDR3 sequence is 14 residues long. Between the trimmed V and J ends, which lost 5 bases and 5 bases, there was a span of 15 bases. Per the germline V gene, CDR1 is MNHEY and CDR2 is SVGAGI.

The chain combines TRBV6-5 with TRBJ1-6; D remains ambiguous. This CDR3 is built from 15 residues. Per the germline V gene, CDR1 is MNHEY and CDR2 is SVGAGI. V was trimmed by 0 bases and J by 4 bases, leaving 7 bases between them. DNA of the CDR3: TGTGCCAGCAGTTACTCGATCCAGTATAATTCACCCCTCCACTTT. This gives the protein CASSYSIQYNSPLHF.

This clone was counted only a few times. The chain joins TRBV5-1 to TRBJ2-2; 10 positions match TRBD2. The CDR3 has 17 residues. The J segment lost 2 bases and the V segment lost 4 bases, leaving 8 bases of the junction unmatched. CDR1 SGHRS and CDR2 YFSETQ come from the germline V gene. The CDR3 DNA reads TGCGCCAGCAGCCTGGCGACTAGCGGGTTTAACACCGGGGAGCTGTTTTTT. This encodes CASSLATSGFNTGELFF.

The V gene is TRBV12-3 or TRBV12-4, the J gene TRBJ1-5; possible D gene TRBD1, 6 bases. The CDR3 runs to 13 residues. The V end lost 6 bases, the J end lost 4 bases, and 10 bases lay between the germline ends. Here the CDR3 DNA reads TGTGCCAGCAGCAGGGACATAAATCAGCCCCAGCATTTT. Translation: CASSRDINQPQHF.

The CDR3 reads CASSVLPAKEQYF. CDR3 in DNA: TGCGCCAGCAGTGTTCTCCCCGCTAAAGAGCAGTACTTC. The rearrangement uses TRBV10-2 and TRBJ2-7; D not resolved. Germline CDR1 is WSHSY and CDR2 is SAAADI. V lost 4 bases and J 7 bases, leaving 14 bases between the germline ends. The CDR3 has 13 residues.

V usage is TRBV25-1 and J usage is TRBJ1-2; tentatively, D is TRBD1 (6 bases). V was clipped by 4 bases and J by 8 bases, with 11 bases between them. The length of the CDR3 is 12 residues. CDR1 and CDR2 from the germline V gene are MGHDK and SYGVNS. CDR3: CASSVGARGYTF. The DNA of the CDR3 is TGTGCCAGCAGTGTGGGGGCGAGAGGCTACACCTTC.

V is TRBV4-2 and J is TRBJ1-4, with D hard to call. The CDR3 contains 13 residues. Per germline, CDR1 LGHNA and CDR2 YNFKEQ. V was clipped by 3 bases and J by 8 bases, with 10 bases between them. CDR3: CASSQISGEKLFF. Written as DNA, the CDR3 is TGTGCCAGCAGCCAGATTAGCGGGGAAAAACTGTTTTTT.

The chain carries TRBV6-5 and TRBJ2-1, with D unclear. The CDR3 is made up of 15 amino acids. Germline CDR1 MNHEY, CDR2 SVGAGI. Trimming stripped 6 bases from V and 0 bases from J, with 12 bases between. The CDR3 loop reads CASRQAHSSYNEQFF. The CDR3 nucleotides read TGTGCCAGCAGGCAAGCCCACAGCTCCTACAATGAGCAGTTCTTC.

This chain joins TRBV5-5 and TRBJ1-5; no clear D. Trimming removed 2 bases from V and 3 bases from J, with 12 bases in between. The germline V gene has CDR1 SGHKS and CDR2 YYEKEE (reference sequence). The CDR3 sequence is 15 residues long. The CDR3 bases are TGTGCCAGCAGCTTAACAGTTTTAATCAATCAGCCCCAGCATTTT. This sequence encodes CASSLTVLINQPQHF.

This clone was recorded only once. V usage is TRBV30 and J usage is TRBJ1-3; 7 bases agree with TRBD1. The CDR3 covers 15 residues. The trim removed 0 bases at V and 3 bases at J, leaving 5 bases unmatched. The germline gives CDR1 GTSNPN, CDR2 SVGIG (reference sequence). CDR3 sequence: CAWSVRAGGGNTIYF. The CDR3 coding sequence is TGTGCCTGGAGTGTACGTGCAGGGGGTGGAAACACCATATATTTT.

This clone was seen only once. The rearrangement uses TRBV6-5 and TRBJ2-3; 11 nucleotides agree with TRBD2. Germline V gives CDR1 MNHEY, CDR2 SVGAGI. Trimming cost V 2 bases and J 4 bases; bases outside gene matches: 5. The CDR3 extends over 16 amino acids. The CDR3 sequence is CASSYLLAGGADTQYF. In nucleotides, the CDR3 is TGTGCCAGCAGTTACCTATTAGCGGGAGGGGCAGATACGCAGTATTTT.

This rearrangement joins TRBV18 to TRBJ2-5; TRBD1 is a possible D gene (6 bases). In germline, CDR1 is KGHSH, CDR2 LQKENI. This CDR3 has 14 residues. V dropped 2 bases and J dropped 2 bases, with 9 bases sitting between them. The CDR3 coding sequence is TGTGCCAGCTCACCATTCAGGGGACAAGAGACCCAGTACTTC. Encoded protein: CASSPFRGQETQYF.

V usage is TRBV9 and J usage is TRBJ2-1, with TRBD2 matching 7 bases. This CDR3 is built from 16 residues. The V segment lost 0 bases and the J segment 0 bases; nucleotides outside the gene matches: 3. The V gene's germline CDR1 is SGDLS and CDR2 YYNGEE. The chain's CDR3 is CASSVGGGSSYNEQFF. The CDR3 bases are TGTGCCAGCAGCGTAGGGGGCGGGAGCTCCTACAATGAGCAGTTCTTC.

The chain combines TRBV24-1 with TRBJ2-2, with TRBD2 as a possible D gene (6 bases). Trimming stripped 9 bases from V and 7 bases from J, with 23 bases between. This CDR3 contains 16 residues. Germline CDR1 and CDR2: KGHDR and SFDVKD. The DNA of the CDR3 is TGTGCCACCTCACCTAGTAGTCGGGGGTACAGCGGGGAGCTGTTTTTT. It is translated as CATSPSSRGYSGELFF.

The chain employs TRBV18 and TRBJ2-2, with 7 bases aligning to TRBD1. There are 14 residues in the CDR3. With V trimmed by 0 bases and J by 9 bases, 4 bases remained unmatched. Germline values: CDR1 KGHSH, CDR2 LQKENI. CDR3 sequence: CASSPPGQTWELFF. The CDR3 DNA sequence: TGTGCCAGCTCACCACCGGGACAGACCTGGGAGCTGTTTTTT.

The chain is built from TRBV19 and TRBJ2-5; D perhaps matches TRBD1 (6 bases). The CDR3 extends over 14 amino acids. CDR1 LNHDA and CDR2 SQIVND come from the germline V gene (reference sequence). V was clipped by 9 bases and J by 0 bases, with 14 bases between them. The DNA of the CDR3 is TGTGCCAGCAGGGGACGACCGTACCAAGAGACCCAGTACTTC. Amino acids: CASRGRPYQETQYF.

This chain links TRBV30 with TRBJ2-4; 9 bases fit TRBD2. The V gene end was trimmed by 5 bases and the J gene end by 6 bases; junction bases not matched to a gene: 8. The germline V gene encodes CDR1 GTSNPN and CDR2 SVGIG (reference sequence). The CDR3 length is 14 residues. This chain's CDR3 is CAWSGTSSLNIQYF. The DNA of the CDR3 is TGTGCCTGGTCTGGGACTAGCTCCCTAAACATTCAGTACTTC.